This TCR beta chain derives from a study of regulatory T cells in long-lasting Graves disease. Study-level information: The criterion for persistent Graves' disease was over 5 years of antithyroid drugs with positive TSH receptor antibodies. Study observations and caveats: Thyroid tissue went unexamined; only peripheral blood was analyzed. The study found persistent patients shared more public clonotypes (roughly 3,000) than new patients (966).

This clonotype was seen a handful of times. Its target is unknown. With iRepertoire HTBI primers and Arm-PCR of CDR3 regions, TCR beta libraries were built. TCRdb used MiXCR to reprocess the multiplex PCR reads, holding one entry per CDR3 protein. The sample records around 460,000 distinct CDR3 sequences, about 20% being singletons. The time point here: persistent/refractory GD, antithyroid drugs over 5 years with positive TRAb. There was RNA extracted from PBMCs, and the TCR library was made from it. The sample was peripheral blood mononuclear cells (PBMCs), taken when the disease was refractory, from a patient treated with antithyroid drugs. The clonotype comes from a female donor with Graves disease.

The CDR3 nucleotides read TGTGCCAGCAGTGTCGGTGCGGCGGGGACCGGGGAGCTGTTTTTT. It is translated as CASSVGAAGTGELFF. This rearrangement joins TRBV6-1 to TRBJ2-2; a weak D match, TRBD2 (6 bases). Germline CDR1 and CDR2: MNHNS and SASEGT. The V end was cut by 4 bases, the J end by 5 bases, with 14 bases between. The CDR3 totals 15 residues.